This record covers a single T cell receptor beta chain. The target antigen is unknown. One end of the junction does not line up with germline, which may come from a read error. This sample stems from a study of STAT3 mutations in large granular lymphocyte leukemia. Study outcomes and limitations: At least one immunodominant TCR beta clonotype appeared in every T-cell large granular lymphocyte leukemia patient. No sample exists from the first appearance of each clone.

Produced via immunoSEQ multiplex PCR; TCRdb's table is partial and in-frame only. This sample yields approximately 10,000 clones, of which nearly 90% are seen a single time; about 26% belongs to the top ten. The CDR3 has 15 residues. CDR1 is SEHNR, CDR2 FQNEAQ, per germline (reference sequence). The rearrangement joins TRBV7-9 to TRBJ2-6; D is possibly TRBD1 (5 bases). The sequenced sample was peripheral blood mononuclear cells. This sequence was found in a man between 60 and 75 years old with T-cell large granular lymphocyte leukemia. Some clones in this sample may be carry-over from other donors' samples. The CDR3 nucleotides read TGTGCCAGCAGCTTCCAGGGCTCTGGTGCCAACGTCCTGACTTTC. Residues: CASSFQGSGANVLTF.